The 18 T cell receptor beta chains listed next were all sequenced from one sample in a study of shared clonotypes between healthy human individuals. Method: immunoSEQ multiplex PCR; TCRdb's copy keeps in-frame clones and lacks some. Of about 2.5 million clones listed, around 92% were seen once; the top ten hold 0.37%. Specimen: naive CD4+ T cells from PBMCs. Indicated subset: CD45RA+ positively selected. All receptors derive from a man younger than 35 in good health. Some clones in this sample may be carry-over from other donors' samples.

The gene calls are TRBV7-9 and TRBJ2-1; tentative D call: TRBD2 (5 bases). Trimming shortened V by 5 bases and J by 2 bases, and 19 bases separated the two germline ends. CDR3 size: 17 residues. Germline V gene data show CDR1 as SEHNR and CDR2 as FQNEAQ (reference sequence). CDR3 coding DNA: TGTGCCAGCAGCCCCCCCGGCGGGCACCCTACCTACAATGAGCAGTTCTTC. Translating it yields CASSPPGGHPTYNEQFF.

This chain joins TRBV7-8 and TRBJ2-4, with D possibly TRBD2 on 6 matching bases. Trimming shortened V by 0 bases and J by 10 bases, and 13 bases separated the two germline ends. CDR1 is SGHVS and CDR2 is FQNEAQ in the germline V gene. The CDR3 totals 14 residues. CDR3 sequence reads: CASSLAERVGIQYF. The CDR3 DNA reads as TGTGCCAGCAGCTTAGCTGAGCGGGTGGGGATTCAGTACTTC.

This clone was found once. The gene calls are TRBV5-1 and TRBJ2-7, with TRBD1 identical over 8 bases. The CDR3 has 15 residues. Per germline, CDR1 SGHRS and CDR2 YFSETQ. J lost 0 bases, V lost 5 bases, and 7 bases had no gene match. CDR3 region: CASRVDRASSYEQYF. Here the CDR3 DNA reads TGCGCCAGCAGAGTGGACAGGGCCAGCTCCTACGAGCAGTACTTC.

This clone has only a few counts. The J gene is TRBJ1-5, the V gene TRBV4-2, with TRBD1 identical over 7 bases. With V trimmed by 0 bases and J by 7 bases, 6 bases remained unmatched. Looked up from germline, CDR1 is LGHNA and CDR2 is YNFKEQ. CDR3 length equals 15 residues. CDR3 nucleotides: TGTGCCAGCAGCCAAGACTTACAGGGGAAACAGCCCCAGCATTTT. Encoded protein: CASSQDLQGKQPQHF.

The CDR3 here is CASSPIAGTEAKNIQYF. The CDR3 nucleotides read TGTGCCAGCAGCCCTATAGCGGGGACCGAAGCCAAAAACATTCAGTACTTC. V is TRBV5-4 and J is TRBJ2-4, with 8 bases matching TRBD2. With V trimmed by 4 bases and J by 0 bases, 9 bases remained unmatched. This CDR3 is built from 17 residues. Germline-derived CDR1 and CDR2 are SGHNT and YYREEE (reference sequence).

This chain links TRBV28 with TRBJ1-5, with TRBD1 matching 7 bases. Trimming took 7 bases from V and 6 from J; bases not matched to a gene: 18. The germline V gene has CDR1 MDHEN and CDR2 SYDVKM. This CDR3 is built from 17 residues. This chain's CDR3 is CASTPLLRDRASQPQHF. The CDR3 bases are TGTGCCAGCACCCCTCTTCTCCGAGACAGGGCCAGTCAGCCCCAGCATTTT.

V and J are TRBV29-1 and TRBJ1-2, with a possible D match to TRBD1 (5 bases). Germline CDR1 reads SQVTM; CDR2 reads ANQGSEA. Trimming took off 6 bases at V and 3 bases at J, with 17 bases between the two ends. The CDR3 has 14 residues. CDR3 sequence reads: CSVPQDGGDYGYTF. As DNA, the CDR3 is TGCAGCGTACCCCAGGACGGGGGGGACTATGGCTACACCTTC.

The V and J genes are TRBV5-1 and TRBJ2-5; unclear D gene. CDR1 and CDR2 (germline): SGHRS, YFSETQ. The length of the CDR3 is 17 residues. V was cut by 4 bases and J by 4 bases, with 23 bases left in between. CDR3 sequence reads: CASSLGPFRAEVETQYF. In nucleotides, the CDR3 is TGCGCCAGCAGCCTCGGCCCTTTTCGGGCTGAAGTAGAGACCCAGTACTTC.

This chain connects TRBV28 to TRBJ2-7; D not certain. CDR3 size: 14 residues. V lost 4 bases, J lost 1 base, and 11 bases lay in between. Germline CDR1 is MDHEN and CDR2 is SYDVKM. CDR3 sequence: CASSSTGLSYEQYF. The CDR3 region has the DNA TGTGCCAGCAGTTCGACGGGTCTTTCCTACGAGCAGTACTTC.

The chain couples TRBV6-5 to TRBJ2-5, with D unresolved. The CDR3 length is 15 residues. Per the germline V gene, CDR1 is MNHEY and CDR2 is SVGAGI. V was shortened by 0 bases and J by 2 bases, with 10 bases between the two germline ends. The CDR3 DNA follows: TGTGCCAGCAGTTACTCCCTCAGGTATCAAGAGACCCAGTACTTC. It is translated as CASSYSLRYQETQYF.

The rearrangement links TRBV7-3 to TRBJ2-3, with D possibly being TRBD2 (5 bases). Germline V gives CDR1 SGHTA, CDR2 FQGTGA. The CDR3 has 15 residues. V dropped 3 bases and J dropped 4 bases, with 14 bases sitting between them. Here the CDR3 DNA reads TGTGCCAGCAGCTTGGCGGTTGCGGGCGCAGATACGCAGTATTTT. Translating gives CASSLAVAGADTQYF.

This sequence joins TRBV5-4 and TRBJ1-2; 12 bases are shared with TRBD1. The V gene's germline CDR1 is SGHNT and CDR2 YYREEE (reference sequence). The CDR3 consists of 14 residues. V trimming: 3 bases; J trimming: 6 bases; junction bases outside the gene matches: 3. The CDR3 region has the DNA TGTGCCAGCAGCTCGGGACAGGGGGCCCATGGCTACACCTTC. Translated, it gives CASSSGQGAHGYTF. Full variable domain (remainder filled in from reference TRBV5-4 and TRBJ1-2): ETGVTQSPTHLIKTRGQQVTLRCSSQSGHNTVSWYQQALGQGPQFIFQYYREEENGRGNFPPRFSGLQFPNYSSELNVNALELDDSALYLCASSSGQGAHGYTFGSGTRLTVV.

The genes are TRBV10-3 and TRBJ2-1; D uncertain. Germline V gene data show CDR1 as ENHRY and CDR2 as SYGVKD. Trimming shortened V by 5 bases and J by 9 bases, and 14 bases separated the two germline ends. The CDR3 totals 13 residues. The CDR3 protein is CAISIASFGEQFF. DNA of the CDR3: TGTGCCATCAGTATCGCTAGTTTTGGTGAGCAGTTCTTC.

A single count supports this clone. The chain recombines TRBV28 with TRBJ2-7; the D gene is possibly TRBD2 (7 bases). V lost 3 bases and J 1 base, leaving 16 bases between the germline ends. CDR3 length: 16 residues. Germline values: CDR1 MDHEN, CDR2 SYDVKM. CDR3 loop: CASSFLGGRGSYEQYF. CDR3 DNA: TGTGCCAGCAGTTTTTTGGGGGGGCGCGGGTCCTACGAGCAGTACTTC. The full variable domain, its missing parts supplied by reference TRBV28 and TRBJ2-7, is DVKVTQSSRYLVKRTGEKVFLECVQDMDHENMFWYRQDPGLGLRLIYFSYDVKMKEKGDIPEGYSVSREKKERFSLILESASTNQTSMYLCASSFLGGRGSYEQYFGPGTRLTVT.

The gene calls are TRBV9 and TRBJ1-3; D might be TRBD1 (6 bases). Germline CDR1 and CDR2: SGDLS and YYNGEE. V dropped 0 bases and J dropped 1 base, with 14 bases sitting between them. CDR3 length: 17 residues. The CDR3 nucleotides read TGTGCCAGCAGCGTAGCTGATCTCAGGGGTTCTGGAAACACCATATATTTT. This codes for CASSVADLRGSGNTIYF.

J is TRBJ2-6 and V is TRBV4-1, with unresolved D. The length of the CDR3 is 16 residues. Germline CDR1 MGHRA, CDR2 YSYEKL. V lost 3 bases and J 0 bases, leaving 9 bases between the germline ends. The CDR3 region has the DNA TGCGCCAGCAGCCATTCCCCCTCCTCTGGGGCCAACGTCCTGACTTTC. Translating gives CASSHSPSSGANVLTF.

J is TRBJ2-7 and V is TRBV30; D possibly matches TRBD1 or TRBD2 (6 bases each). The CDR3 has 15 amino acids. The germline gives CDR1 GTSNPN, CDR2 SVGIG (reference sequence). Between the trimmed V and J ends, which lost 4 bases and 0 bases, there was a span of 16 bases. In DNA, the CDR3 is TGTGCCTGGACTTTACGTGGGGGGCCCTCCTACGAGCAGTACTTC. Translating it yields CAWTLRGGPSYEQYF.

The V and J genes are TRBV5-4 and TRBJ2-1, with 7 bases matching TRBD2. V lost 0 bases to trimming and J lost 5 bases; unmatched junction nucleotides: 8. In germline, CDR1 is SGHNT, CDR2 YYREEE (reference sequence). This CDR3 has 16 amino acids. CDR3 sequence reads: CASSLGVGGGNNEQFF. Written as DNA, the CDR3 is TGTGCCAGCAGCTTGGGTGTTGGGGGGGGAAACAATGAGCAGTTCTTC.